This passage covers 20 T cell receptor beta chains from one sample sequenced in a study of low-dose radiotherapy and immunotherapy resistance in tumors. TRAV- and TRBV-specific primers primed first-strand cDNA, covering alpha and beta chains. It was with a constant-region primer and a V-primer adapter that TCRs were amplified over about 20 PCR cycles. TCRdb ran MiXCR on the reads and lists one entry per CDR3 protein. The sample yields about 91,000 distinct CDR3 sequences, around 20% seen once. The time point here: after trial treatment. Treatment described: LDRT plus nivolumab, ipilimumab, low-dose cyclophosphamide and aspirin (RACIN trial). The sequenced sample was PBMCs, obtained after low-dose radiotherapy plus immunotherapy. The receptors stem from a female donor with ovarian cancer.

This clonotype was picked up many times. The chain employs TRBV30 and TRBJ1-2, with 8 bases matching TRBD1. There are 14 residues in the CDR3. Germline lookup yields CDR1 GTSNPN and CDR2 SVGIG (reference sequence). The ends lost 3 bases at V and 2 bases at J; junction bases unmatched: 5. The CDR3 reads CAWRAGGGNYGYTF. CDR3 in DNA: TGTGCCTGGAGAGCAGGGGGCGGAAACTATGGCTACACCTTC.

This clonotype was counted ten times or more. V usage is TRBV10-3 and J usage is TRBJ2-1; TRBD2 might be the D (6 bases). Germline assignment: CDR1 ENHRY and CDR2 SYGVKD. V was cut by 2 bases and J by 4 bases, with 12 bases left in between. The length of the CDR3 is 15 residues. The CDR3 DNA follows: TGTGCCATCAGTGAGGCCCAGCGGGCTTACAATGAGCAGTTCTTC. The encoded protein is CAISEAQRAYNEQFF.

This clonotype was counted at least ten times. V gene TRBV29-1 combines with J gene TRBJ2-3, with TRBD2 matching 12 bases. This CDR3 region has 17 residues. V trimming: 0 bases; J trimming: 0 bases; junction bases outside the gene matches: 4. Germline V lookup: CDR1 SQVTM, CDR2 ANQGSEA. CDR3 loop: CSVEDPGTSGSTDTQYF. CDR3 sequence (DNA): TGCAGCGTTGAAGATCCTGGGACTAGCGGGAGCACAGATACGCAGTATTTT.

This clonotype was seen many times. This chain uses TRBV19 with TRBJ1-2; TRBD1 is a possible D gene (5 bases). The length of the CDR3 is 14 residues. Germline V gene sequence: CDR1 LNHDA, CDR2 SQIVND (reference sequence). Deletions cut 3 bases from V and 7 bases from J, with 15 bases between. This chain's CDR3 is CASSIPGQRLGYTF. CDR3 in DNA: TGTGCCAGTAGTATCCCCGGACAACGGCTTGGCTACACCTTC.

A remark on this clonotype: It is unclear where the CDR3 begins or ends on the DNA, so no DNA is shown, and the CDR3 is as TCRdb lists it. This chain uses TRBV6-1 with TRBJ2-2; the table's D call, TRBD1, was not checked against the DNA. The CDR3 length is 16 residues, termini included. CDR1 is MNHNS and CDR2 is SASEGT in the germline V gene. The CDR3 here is CASGDRGRGPGELFFF.

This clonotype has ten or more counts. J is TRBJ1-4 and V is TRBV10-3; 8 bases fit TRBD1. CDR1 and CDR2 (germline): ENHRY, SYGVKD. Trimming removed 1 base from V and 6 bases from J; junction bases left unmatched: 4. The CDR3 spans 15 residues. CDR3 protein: CAISEWGTGDEKLFF. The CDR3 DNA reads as TGTGCCATCAGTGAGTGGGGGACAGGCGATGAAAAACTGTTTTTT.

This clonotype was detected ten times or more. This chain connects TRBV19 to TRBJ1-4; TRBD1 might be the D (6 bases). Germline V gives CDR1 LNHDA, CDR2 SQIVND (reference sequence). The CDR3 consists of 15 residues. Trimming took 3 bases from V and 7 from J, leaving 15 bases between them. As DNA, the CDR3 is TGTGCCAGTAGTATCGGGGGGCCAAGAATTGAAAAACTGTTTTTT. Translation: CASSIGGPRIEKLFF.

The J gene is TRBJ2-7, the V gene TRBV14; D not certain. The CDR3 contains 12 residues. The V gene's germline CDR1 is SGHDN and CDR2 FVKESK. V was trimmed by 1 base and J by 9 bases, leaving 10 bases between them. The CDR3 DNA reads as TGTGCCAGCAGCCAAGTTGGGCGAGGGCAGTACTTC. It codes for CASSQVGRGQYF.

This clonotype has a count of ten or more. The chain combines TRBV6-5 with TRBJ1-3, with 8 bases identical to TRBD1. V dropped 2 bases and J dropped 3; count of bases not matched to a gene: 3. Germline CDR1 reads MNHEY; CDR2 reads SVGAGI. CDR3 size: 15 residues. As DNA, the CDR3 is TGTGCCAGCAGTTACAGGGGACAGGATGGAAACACCATATATTTT. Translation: CASSYRGQDGNTIYF.

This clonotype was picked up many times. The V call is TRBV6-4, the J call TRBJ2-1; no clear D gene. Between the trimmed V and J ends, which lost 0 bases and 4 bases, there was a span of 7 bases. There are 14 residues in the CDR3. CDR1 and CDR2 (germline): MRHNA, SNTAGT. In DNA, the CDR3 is TGTGCCAGCAGTGACTCCGGATATTACAATGAGCAGTTCTTC. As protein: CASSDSGYYNEQFF.

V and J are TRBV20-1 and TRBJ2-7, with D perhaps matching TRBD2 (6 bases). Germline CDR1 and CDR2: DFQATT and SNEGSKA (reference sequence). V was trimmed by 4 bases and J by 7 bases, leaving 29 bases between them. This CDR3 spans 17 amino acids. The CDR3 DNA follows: TGCAGTGCTACGGAGGGCCGTCTCGGATACCAAGACGAGGAGCAGTACTTC. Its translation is CSATEGRLGYQDEEQYF.

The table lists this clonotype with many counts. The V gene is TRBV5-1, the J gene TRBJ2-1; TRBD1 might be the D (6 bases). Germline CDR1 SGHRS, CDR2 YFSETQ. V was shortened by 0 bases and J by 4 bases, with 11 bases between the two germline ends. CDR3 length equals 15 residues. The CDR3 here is CASSLAPDRYNEQFF. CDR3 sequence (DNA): TGCGCCAGCAGCTTGGCCCCCGACAGGTACAATGAGCAGTTCTTC.

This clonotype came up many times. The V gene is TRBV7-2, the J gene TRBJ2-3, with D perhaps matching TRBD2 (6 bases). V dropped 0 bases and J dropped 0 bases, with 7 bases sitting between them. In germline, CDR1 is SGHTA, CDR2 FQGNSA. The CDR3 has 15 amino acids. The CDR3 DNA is TGTGCCAGCAGCTTAGCTGGGACTAGCACAGATACGCAGTATTTT. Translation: CASSLAGTSTDTQYF.

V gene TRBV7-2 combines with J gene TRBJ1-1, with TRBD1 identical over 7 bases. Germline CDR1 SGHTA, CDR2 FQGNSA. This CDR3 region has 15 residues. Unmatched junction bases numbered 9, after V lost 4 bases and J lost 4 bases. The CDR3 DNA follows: TGTGCCAGCAGCTCTCAGACAGGGTTAAGCACTGAAGCTTTCTTT. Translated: CASSSQTGLSTEAFF.

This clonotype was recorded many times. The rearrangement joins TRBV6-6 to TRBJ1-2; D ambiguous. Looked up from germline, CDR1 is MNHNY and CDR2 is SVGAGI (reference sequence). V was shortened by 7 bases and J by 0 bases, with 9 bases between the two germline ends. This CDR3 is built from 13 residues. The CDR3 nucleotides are TGTGCCAGCACCCCGGGCCCTAACTATGGCTACACCTTC. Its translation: CASTPGPNYGYTF.

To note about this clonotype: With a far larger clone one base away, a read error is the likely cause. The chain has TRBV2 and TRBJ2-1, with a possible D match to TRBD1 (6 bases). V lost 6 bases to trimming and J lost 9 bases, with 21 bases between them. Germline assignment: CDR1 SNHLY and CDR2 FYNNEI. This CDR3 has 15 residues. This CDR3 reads CASSLNRASQIEQFF. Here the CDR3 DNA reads TGTGCCAGCAGCCTGAACAGGGCCTCACAGATTGAGCAGTTCTTC.

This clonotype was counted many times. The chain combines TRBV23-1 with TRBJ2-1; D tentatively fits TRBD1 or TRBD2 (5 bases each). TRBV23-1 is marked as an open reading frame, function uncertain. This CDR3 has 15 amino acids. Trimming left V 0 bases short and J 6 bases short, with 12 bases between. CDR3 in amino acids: CASSQSGPTSNEQFF. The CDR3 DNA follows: TGCGCCAGCAGTCAATCGGGACCCACAAGCAATGAGCAGTTCTTC.

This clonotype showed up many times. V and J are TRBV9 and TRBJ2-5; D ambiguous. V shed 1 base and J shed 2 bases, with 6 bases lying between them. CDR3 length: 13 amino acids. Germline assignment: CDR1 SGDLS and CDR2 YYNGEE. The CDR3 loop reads CASSVSSQETQYF. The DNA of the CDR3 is TGTGCCAGCAGCGTATCATCGCAAGAGACCCAGTACTTC.

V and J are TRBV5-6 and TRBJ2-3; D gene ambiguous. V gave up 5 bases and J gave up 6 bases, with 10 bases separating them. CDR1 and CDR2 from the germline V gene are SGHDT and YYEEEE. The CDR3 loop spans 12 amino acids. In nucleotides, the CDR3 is TGTGCCAGCAGGCACATGAAGGATACGCAGTATTTT. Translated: CASRHMKDTQYF.

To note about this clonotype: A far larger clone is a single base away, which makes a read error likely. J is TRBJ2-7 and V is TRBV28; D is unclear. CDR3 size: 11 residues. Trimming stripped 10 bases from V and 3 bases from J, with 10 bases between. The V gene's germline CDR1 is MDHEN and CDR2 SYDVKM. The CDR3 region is CATVDGYEQYF. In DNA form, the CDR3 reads TGTGCCACCGTGGACGGCTACGAGCAGTACTTC.